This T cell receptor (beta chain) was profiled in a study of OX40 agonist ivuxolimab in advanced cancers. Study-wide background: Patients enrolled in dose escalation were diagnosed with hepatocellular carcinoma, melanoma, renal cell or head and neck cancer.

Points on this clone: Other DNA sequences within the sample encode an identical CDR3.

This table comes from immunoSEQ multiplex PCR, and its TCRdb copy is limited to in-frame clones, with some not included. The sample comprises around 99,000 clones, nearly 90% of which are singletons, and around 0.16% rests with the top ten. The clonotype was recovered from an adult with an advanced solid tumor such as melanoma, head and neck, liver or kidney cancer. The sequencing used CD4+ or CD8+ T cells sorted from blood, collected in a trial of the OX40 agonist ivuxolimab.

Here the CDR3 reads CASSLSRGPYEQYF. The CDR3 DNA follows: TGTGCCAGCAGTTTATCAAGGGGGCCCTACGAGCAGTACTTC. The rearrangement uses TRBV27 and TRBJ2-7; 7 bases align to TRBD1. The CDR3 is made up of 14 amino acids. Germline assignment: CDR1 MNHEY and CDR2 SMNVEV (reference sequence). J was trimmed by 2 bases and V by 0 bases; bases with no gene match: 1.